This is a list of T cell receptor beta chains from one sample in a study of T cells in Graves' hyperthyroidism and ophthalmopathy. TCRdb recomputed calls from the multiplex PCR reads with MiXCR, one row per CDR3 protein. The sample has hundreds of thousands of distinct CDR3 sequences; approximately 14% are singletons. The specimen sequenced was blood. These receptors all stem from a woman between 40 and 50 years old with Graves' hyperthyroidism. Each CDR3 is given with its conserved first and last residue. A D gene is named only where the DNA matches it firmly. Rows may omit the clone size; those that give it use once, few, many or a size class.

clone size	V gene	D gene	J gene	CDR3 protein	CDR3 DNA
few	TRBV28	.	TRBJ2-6	CASSTQGPGANVLTF	TGTGCCAGCAGTACCCAGGGGCCTGGGGCCAACGTCCTGACTTTC
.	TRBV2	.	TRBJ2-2	CATRLRGAGELFF	TGTGCCACACGATTGCGGGGCGCCGGGGAGCTGTTTTTT
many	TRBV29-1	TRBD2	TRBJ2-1	CSAGLANYNEQFF	TGCAGCGCGGGACTAGCTAACTACAATGAGCAGTTCTTC
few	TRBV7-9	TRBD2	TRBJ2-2	CASSLTRNSGRTGELFF	TGTGCCAGCAGCCTTACCAGGAATAGCGGGAGGACCGGGGAGCTGTTTTTT
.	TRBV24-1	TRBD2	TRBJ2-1	CATSAPSGFYNEQFF	TGTGCCACCAGTGCTCCTAGCGGCTTCTACAATGAGCAGTTCTTC
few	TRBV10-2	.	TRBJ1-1	CASSESIWVSEAFF	TGCGCCAGCAGTGAGTCGATTTGGGTTAGTGAAGCTTTCTTT
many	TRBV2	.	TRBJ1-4	CASSKGSSTNEKLFF	TGTGCCAGCAGTAAGGGATCTTCAACTAATGAAAAACTGTTTTTT
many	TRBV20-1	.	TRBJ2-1	CSADPQQGRNEQFF	TGCAGTGCTGACCCTCAACAGGGAAGGAATGAGCAGTTCTTC
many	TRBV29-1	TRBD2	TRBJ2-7	CSVVASGRAYEQYF	TGCAGCGTAGTAGCTAGCGGGAGGGCCTACGAGCAGTACTTC
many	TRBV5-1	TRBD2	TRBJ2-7	CASSLGGTNIYEQYF	TGCGCCAGCAGCTTGGGGGGGACTAATATCTACGAGCAGTACTTC
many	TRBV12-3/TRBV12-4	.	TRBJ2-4	CASSLMTQRNIQYF	TGTGCCAGCAGTTTAATGACCCAGCGGAACATTCAGTACTTC
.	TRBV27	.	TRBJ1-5	CASSFSVNSNQPQHF	TGTGCCAGCAGTTTCTCAGTGAATAGCAATCAGCCCCAGCATTTT
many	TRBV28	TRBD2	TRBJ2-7	CASSLSGWTSGSNYEQYF	TGTGCCAGCAGTTTATCGGGGTGGACTAGCGGGAGTAACTACGAGCAGTACTTC
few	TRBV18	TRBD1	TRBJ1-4	CASSRPTGETTNEKLFF	TGTGCCAGCTCCCGGCCGACAGGGGAAACCACTAATGAAAAACTGTTTTTT
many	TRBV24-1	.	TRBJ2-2	CATSDLKGPDTGELFF	TGTGCCACCAGTGATTTGAAGGGGCCGGACACCGGGGAGCTGTTTTTT
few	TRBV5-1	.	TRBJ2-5	CASSLGDGHGTQYF	TGCGCCAGCAGCTTGGGGGATGGCCATGGGACCCAGTACTTC
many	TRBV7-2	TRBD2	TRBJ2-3	CASSFPSSGRNTDTQYF	TGTGCCAGCAGTTTCCCCTCTAGCGGGAGGAACACAGATACGCAGTATTTT
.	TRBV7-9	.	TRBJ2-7	CASSIERYEQYF	TGTGCCAGCAGCATAGAGAGATACGAGCAGTACTTC